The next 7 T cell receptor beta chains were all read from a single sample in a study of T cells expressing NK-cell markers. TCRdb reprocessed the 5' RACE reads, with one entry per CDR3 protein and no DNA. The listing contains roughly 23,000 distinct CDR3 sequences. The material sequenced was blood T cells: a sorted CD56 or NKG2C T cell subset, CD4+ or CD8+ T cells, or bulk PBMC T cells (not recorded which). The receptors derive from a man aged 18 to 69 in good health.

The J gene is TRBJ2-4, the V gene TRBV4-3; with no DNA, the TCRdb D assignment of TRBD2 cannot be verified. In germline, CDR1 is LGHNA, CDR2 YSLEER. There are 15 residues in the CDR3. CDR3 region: CASSRGLAGDNIQYF.

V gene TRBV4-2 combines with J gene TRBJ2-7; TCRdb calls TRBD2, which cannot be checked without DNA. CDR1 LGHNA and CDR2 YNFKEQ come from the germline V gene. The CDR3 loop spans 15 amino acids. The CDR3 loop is CASSQSRGGSSEQYF.

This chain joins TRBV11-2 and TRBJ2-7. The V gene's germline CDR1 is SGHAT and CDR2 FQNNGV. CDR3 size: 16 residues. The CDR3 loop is CASSLVVGQGFHEQYF.

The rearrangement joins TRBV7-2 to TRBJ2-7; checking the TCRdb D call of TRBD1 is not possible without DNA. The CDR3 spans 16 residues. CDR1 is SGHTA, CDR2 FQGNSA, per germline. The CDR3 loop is CASSSRKGQGTYEQYF.

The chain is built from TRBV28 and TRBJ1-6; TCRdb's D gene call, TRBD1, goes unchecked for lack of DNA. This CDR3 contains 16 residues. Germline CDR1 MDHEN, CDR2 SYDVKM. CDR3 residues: CASSPRTDSYNSPLHF.

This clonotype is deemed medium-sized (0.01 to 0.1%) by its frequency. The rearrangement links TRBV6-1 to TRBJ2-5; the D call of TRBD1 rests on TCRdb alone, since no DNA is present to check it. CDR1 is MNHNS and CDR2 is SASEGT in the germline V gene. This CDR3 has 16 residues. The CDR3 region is CASSEAPIGGEETQYF.

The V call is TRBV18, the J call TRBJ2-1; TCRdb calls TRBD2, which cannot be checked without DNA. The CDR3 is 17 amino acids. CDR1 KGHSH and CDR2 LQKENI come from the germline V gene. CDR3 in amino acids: CASSPGTSGGTYNEQFF.